Reported below is one T cell receptor beta chain. Its cognate antigen is unknown. Germline V CDR1 and CDR2: SGHRS, YFSETQ. The CDR3 is 15 amino acids. V was pared by 4 bases and J by 0 bases, with 4 bases of the junction left unmatched. Nominally healthy donors were sampled, though unrecorded immune exposures were likely. This entry belongs to a study of cytomegalovirus exposure and HLA in healthy donors. Overall study context: In an earlier analysis, around 120 million unique TCR beta sequences were found from approximately 190 million T cells. General study results and limits: Analysis performed later showed TCR beta chains linked to HLA being more clonally expanded than equally common others. TCR beta sequences reportedly predicted the HLA-A and HLA-B alleles of most subjects accurately.

Both 60 Vbeta primers and 13 Jbeta primers went into the PCR. Only in-frame clones appear in the TCRdb table, and some are missing; sequencing was by immunoSEQ multiplex PCR. The sample features 200,000 or so clones, with approximately 0.74% in its top ten. This TCR was recovered from a boy aged 5-17 years in good health and CMV-seronegative. Sequenced material: PBMCs. This chain links TRBV5-1 with TRBJ2-3; 8 nucleotides match TRBD1. CDR3 sequence reads: CASSGDRPSTDTQYF. Here the CDR3 DNA reads TGCGCCAGCAGCGGGGACAGGCCTAGCACAGATACGCAGTATTTT.